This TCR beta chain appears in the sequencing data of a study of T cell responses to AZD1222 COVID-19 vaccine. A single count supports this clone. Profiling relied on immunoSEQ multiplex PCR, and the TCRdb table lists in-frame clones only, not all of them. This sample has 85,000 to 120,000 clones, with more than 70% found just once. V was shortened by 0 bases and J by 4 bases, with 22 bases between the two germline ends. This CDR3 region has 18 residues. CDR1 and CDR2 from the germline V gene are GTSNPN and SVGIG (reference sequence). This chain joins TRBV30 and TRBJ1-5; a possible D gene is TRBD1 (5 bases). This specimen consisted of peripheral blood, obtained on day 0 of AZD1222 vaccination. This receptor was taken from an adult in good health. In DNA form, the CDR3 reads TGTGCCTGGAGTGTACGGGGAGGGGCAGTCCTTAGGAATCAGCCCCAGCATTTT. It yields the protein CAWSVRGGAVLRNQPQHF. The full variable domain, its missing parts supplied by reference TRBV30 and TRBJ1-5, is SQTIHQWPATLVQPVGSPLSLECTVEGTSNPNLYWYRQAAGRGLQLLFYSVGIGQISSEVPQNLSASRPQDRQFILSSKKLLLSDSGFYLCAWSVRGGAVLRNQPQHFGDGTRLSIL.